This T cell receptor (beta chain) came from a study of blood T cell repertoires in COVID-19. As handled by the study authors: Reference gene primer amplification gave estimated nucleated cell counts. Assay used: immunoSEQ multiplex PCR; TCRdb lists only in-frame clones, some missing. That table furnishes V, J and clone size, whereas the DNA furnished D and trimming. The table includes 120,000 to 150,000 clones, around 80% detected once. This clone was seen only a few times. Trimming at V came to 3 bases and at J to 3 bases, leaving 4 bases not matched to a gene. This CDR3 is built from 14 residues. Germline V gene lookup returns CDR1 KGHSH and CDR2 LQKENI.

This receptor was identified in a human donor with acute or convalescent COVID-19. The donor label of this sample is uncertain. Sequenced sample: peripheral blood. V usage is TRBV18 and J usage is TRBJ1-2, with TRBD1 matching 7 bases. CDR3 nucleotide sequence: TGTGCCAGCTCACCGACAGGGTCCTACTATGGCTACACCTTC. This sequence encodes CASSPTGSYYGYTF.